One sample yielded the 22 T cell receptor beta chains listed below, sequenced in a study of T cell repertoires in cytomegalovirus infection. MiXCR was run by TCRdb on the reads, yielding one entry per CDR3 protein. Among under 850,000 distinct CDR3 sequences listed, 35% to 45% were seen once. The sequenced sample consisted of PBMCs. The receptors stem from a human donor in good health (CMV status not recorded). Some clones in this sample may be carry-over from other donors' samples.

The chain uses TRBV6-8 and TRBJ2-7, with D perhaps being TRBD1 or TRBD2 (5 bases each). The V gene lost 5 bases and the J gene lost 6 bases, with 26 bases spanning the gap. The CDR3 is 17 amino acids. Germline CDR1 MNHGY, CDR2 SAAAGT. The CDR3 protein is CASSGQQGTGQFFEQYF. The CDR3 DNA is TGTGCCAGCAGTGGGCAACAAGGGACGGGGCAATTTTTCGAGCAGTACTTC.

The chain recombines TRBV28 with TRBJ1-2; maybe TRBD1 (5 bases). The V end was cut by 5 bases, the J end by 4 bases, with 17 bases between. CDR1 is MDHEN and CDR2 is SYDVKM in the germline V gene. This CDR3 contains 15 residues. CDR3 coding DNA: TGTGCCAGCAGTCTCCAGGGCGGTGGGGTCTATGGCTACACCTTC. Amino acids: CASSLQGGGVYGYTF.

This rearrangement joins TRBV10-3 to TRBJ2-3, with D uncertain. V was clipped by 6 bases and J by 2 bases, with 6 bases between them. This CDR3 comprises 12 residues. CDR1 and CDR2 (germline): ENHRY, SYGVKD. The CDR3 sequence is CAISEITDTQYF. CDR3 coding DNA: TGTGCCATCAGCGAAATCACAGATACGCAGTATTTT.

CDR3: CSAIRRRDGYTF. As DNA, the CDR3 is TGCAGTGCCATAAGACGGCGGGATGGCTACACCTTC. The genes are TRBV20-1 and TRBJ1-2, with no clear D. Germline CDR1 reads DFQATT; CDR2 reads SNEGSKA (reference sequence). The CDR3 is made up of 12 amino acids. Trimming took off 6 bases at V and 6 bases at J, with 14 bases between the two ends.

J is TRBJ2-1 and V is TRBV10-3, with D tentatively TRBD2 (6 bases). V lost 6 bases, J lost 10 bases, and 16 bases lay in between. This CDR3 comprises 13 residues. The germline CDR1 and CDR2 sequences are ENHRY and SYGVKD. CDR3 coding DNA: TGTGCCATCAGCCGAGCAGTACGGGGGGAGCAGTTCTTC. Residues: CAISRAVRGEQFF.

The chain couples TRBV7-9 to TRBJ2-3; 7 nucleotides match TRBD1. The germline CDR1 and CDR2 sequences are SEHNR and FQNEAQ (reference sequence). The CDR3 runs to 14 residues. Trimming removed 8 bases from V and 4 bases from J; junction bases left unmatched: 9. The CDR3 is CASCPPQGADTQYF. The CDR3 DNA follows: TGTGCCAGCTGCCCCCCTCAGGGGGCAGATACGCAGTATTTT.

This clonotype has only a few counts. The genes are TRBV4-2 and TRBJ2-7, with 8 bases identical to TRBD2. Germline V gene lookup returns CDR1 LGHNA and CDR2 YNFKEQ. The V and J ends lost 3 bases and 7 bases, in that order; junction bases with no gene match: 20. CDR3 length: 18 residues. CDR3 region: CASSHGSRGRPQGGEQYF. CDR3 nucleotide sequence: TGTGCCAGCAGCCATGGATCGCGCGGGAGGCCCCAAGGGGGGGAGCAGTACTTC.

This chain connects TRBV11-1 to TRBJ2-3; perhaps TRBD2 as D (5 bases). V was cut by 5 bases and J by 13 bases, with 16 bases left in between. This CDR3 has 12 amino acids. CDR1 SGHAT and CDR2 FQDESV come from the germline V gene (reference sequence). Here the CDR3 reads CASSGRVLGKYF. DNA for the CDR3: TGTGCCAGCAGCGGCCGGGTCCTCGGGAAGTATTTT.

The chain joins TRBV6-1 to TRBJ2-5, with D possibly matching TRBD2 (7 bases). The ends were cut back, 7 bases at V and 5 bases at J, with 20 bases in the middle. Germline values: CDR1 MNHNS, CDR2 SASEGT. This CDR3 contains 15 residues. CDR3 coding DNA: TGTGCCAGCATTGAGGGGGAGGGAGTCTGGGAGACCCAGTACTTC. Translated, it gives CASIEGEGVWETQYF.

This clonotype has at least ten counts. The J gene is TRBJ1-1, the V gene TRBV28, with 8 bases that match TRBD1. CDR1 MDHEN and CDR2 SYDVKM come from the germline V gene. J lost 5 bases, V lost 3 bases, and 5 bases had no gene match. The CDR3 runs to 14 residues. CDR3 DNA: TGTGCCAGCAGTTTGTCCCAGGGGGCGACTGAAGCTTTCTTT. It encodes CASSLSQGATEAFF. The whole variable domain, filled in from reference TRBV28 and TRBJ1-1, reads DVKVTQSSRYLVKRTGEKVFLECVQDMDHENMFWYRQDPGLGLRLIYFSYDVKMKEKGDIPEGYSVSREKKERFSLILESASTNQTSMYLCASSLSQGATEAFFGQGTRLTVV.

This clonotype was seen only a few times. The V gene is TRBV6-1, the J gene TRBJ2-3; D may be TRBD2 (5 bases). V was shortened by 1 base and J by 2 bases, with 13 bases between the two germline ends. Germline lookup yields CDR1 MNHNS and CDR2 SASEGT. The CDR3 has 16 amino acids. DNA for the CDR3: TGTGCCAGCAGTGAAGTACGGGGTCCCTTCACAGATACGCAGTATTTT. Translating it yields CASSEVRGPFTDTQYF.

The chain employs TRBV7-9 and TRBJ1-1; 7 positions agree with TRBD1. CDR1 is SEHNR and CDR2 is FQNEAQ in the germline V gene (reference sequence). The trim removed 4 bases at V and 5 bases at J, leaving 7 bases unmatched. This CDR3 has 14 residues. This chain's CDR3 is CASSSTGVWTEAFF. The CDR3 DNA follows: TGTGCCAGCAGCTCAACAGGGGTCTGGACTGAAGCTTTCTTT.

This clonotype has just a few counts. CDR3 in DNA: TGCGCCAGCAGCCCAAGGGACGGTCCGAACACTGAAGCTTTCTTT. Amino acid sequence: CASSPRDGPNTEAFF. The chain links TRBV5-1 to TRBJ1-1, with D tentatively TRBD1 (5 bases). Trimming removed 4 bases from V and 1 base from J, with 14 bases in between. CDR1 and CDR2 from the germline V gene are SGHRS and YFSETQ. This CDR3 is built from 15 residues.

As to this clonotype: The DNA is omitted, as the CDR3 cannot be located on it reliably, and the CDR3 follows TCRdb's listing. The V and J genes are TRBV7-2 and TRBJ2-1; the table gives TRBD2 as D, unverified against the DNA. The CDR3 is 19 amino acids in total, end residues counted. Per the germline V gene, CDR1 is SGHTA and CDR2 is FQGNSA. The CDR3 reads CASSLFASGSGRSYNEQLF.

The V call is TRBV20-1, the J call TRBJ1-2; 10 bases match TRBD1. The CDR3 covers 15 residues. Germline V gene lookup returns CDR1 DFQATT and CDR2 SNEGSKA (reference sequence). The ends lost 6 bases at V and 4 bases at J; junction bases unmatched: 11. The CDR3 region has the DNA TGCAGTGCCCGGAGGTGGACAGGGGGTACCTATGGCTACACCTTC. Translation gives CSARRWTGGTYGYTF.

Here the CDR3 reads CASSEKGYEQYF. DNA for the CDR3: TGTGCCAGCAGTGAAAAGGGCTACGAGCAGTACTTC. V usage is TRBV2 and J usage is TRBJ2-7; D gene ambiguous. V was trimmed by 2 bases and J by 3 bases, leaving 5 bases between them. The CDR3 is made up of 12 amino acids. Germline CDR1 reads SNHLY; CDR2 reads FYNNEI.

This clonotype was counted ten times or more. The V call is TRBV7-8, the J call TRBJ2-1; TRBD2 matches 7 bases. The V gene end was trimmed by 5 bases and the J gene end by 7 bases; junction bases not matched to a gene: 14. The V gene's germline CDR1 is SGHVS and CDR2 FQNEAQ. CDR3 length: 16 amino acids. CDR3 amino acids: CASSPDSSGKGNEQFF. The DNA for the CDR3 is TGTGCCAGCAGCCCCGACTCCAGCGGGAAGGGGAATGAGCAGTTCTTC. Full variable domain (rest looked up from reference TRBV7-8 and TRBJ2-1): GAGVSQSPRYKVAKRGQDVALRCDPISGHVSLFWYQQALGQGPEFLTYFQNEAQLDKSGLPSDRFFAERPEGSVSTLKIQRTQQEDSAVYLCASSPDSSGKGNEQFFGPGTRLTVL.

This clonotype was detected a few times. This chain connects TRBV12-3 or TRBV12-4 to TRBJ2-7, with a weak D call TRBD2 (6 bases). V dropped 3 bases and J dropped 4 bases, with 13 bases sitting between them. CDR3 length: 14 residues. CDR3 coding DNA: TGTGCCAGCAGTTTTGGAGGGGCGAGGTACGAGCAGTACTTC. It is translated as CASSFGGARYEQYF.

Ten or more counts support this clonotype. The chain carries TRBV7-9 and TRBJ2-7; 9 bases align to TRBD1. The CDR3 runs 15 residues. The germline V gene has CDR1 SEHNR and CDR2 FQNEAQ (reference sequence). J lost 1 base, V lost 4 bases, and 5 bases had no gene match. The CDR3 nucleotides are TGTGCCAGCAGCTCTCCGGGACAGGGTTCCTACGAGCAGTACTTC. It yields the protein CASSSPGQGSYEQYF. Full variable domain (remainder filled in from reference TRBV7-9 and TRBJ2-7): DTGVSQNPRHKITKRGQNVTFRCDPISEHNRLYWYRQTLGQGPEFLTYFQNEAQLEKSRLLSDRFSAERPKGSFSTLEIQRTEQGDSAMYLCASSSPGQGSYEQYFGPGTRLTVT.

The chain employs TRBV11-1 and TRBJ2-5; 10 nucleotides agree with TRBD2. CDR3 length: 17 residues. Per the germline V gene, CDR1 is SGHAT and CDR2 is FQDESV (reference sequence). The junction had 6 bases not matched to a gene; V was cut back by 1 base and J by 1 base. The CDR3 nucleotides read TGTGCCAGCAGCTTAGTGTCCCGGACTAGCGGCCAAGAGACCCAGTACTTC. Protein product: CASSLVSRTSGQETQYF.

This clonotype was counted a few times. The chain couples TRBV4-1 to TRBJ1-6, with D possibly TRBD1 on 6 matching bases. CDR1 is MGHRA, CDR2 YSYEKL, per germline. The CDR3 has 15 amino acids. V was pared by 0 bases and J by 13 bases, with 16 bases between. As DNA, the CDR3 is TGCGCCAGCAGCCAAGATCCAGGGGACTTGGGCCCCCTCCACTTT. It translates to CASSQDPGDLGPLHF.

This clonotype was observed many times. The chain combines TRBV28 with TRBJ1-1; D possibly corresponds to TRBD1 (5 bases). The germline V gene encodes CDR1 MDHEN and CDR2 SYDVKM. The CDR3 loop spans 16 amino acids. Trimming removed 6 bases at V and 3 bases at J, with 20 bases between. For the CDR3, the DNA is TGTGCCAGCAGAGAAGGGACTTGGGCTGGGGACACTGAAGCTTTCTTT. Protein: CASREGTWAGDTEAFF. The whole variable domain, remainder taken from reference TRBV28 and TRBJ1-1, is DVKVTQSSRYLVKRTGEKVFLECVQDMDHENMFWYRQDPGLGLRLIYFSYDVKMKEKGDIPEGYSVSREKKERFSLILESASTNQTSMYLCASREGTWAGDTEAFFGQGTRLTVV.